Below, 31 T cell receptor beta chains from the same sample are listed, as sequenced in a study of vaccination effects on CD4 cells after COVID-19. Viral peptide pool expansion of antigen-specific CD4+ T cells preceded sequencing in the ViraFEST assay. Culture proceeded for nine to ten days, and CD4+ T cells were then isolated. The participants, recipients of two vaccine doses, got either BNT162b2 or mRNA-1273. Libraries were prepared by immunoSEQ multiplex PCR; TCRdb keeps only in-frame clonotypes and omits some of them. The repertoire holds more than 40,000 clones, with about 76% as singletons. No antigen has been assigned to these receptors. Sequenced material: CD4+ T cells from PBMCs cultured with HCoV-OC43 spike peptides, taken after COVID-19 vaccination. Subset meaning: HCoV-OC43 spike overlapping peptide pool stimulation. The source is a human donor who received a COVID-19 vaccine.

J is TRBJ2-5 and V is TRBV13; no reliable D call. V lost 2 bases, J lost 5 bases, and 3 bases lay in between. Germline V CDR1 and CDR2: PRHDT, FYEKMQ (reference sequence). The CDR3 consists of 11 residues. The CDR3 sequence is CASSLRETQYF. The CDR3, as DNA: TGTGCCAGCAGCTTACGTGAGACCCAGTACTTC.

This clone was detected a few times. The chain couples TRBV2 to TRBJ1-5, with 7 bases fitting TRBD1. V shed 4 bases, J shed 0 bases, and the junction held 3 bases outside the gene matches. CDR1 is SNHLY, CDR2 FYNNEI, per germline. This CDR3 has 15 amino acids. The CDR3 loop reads CASSAGGHSNQPQHF. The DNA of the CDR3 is TGTGCCAGCAGTGCAGGGGGGCATAGCAATCAGCCCCAGCATTTT.

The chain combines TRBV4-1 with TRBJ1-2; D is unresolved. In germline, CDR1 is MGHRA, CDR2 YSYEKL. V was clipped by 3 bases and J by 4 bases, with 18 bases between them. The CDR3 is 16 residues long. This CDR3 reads CASSQTSGEVIYGYTF. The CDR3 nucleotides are TGCGCCAGCAGCCAGACTAGTGGGGAAGTGATCTATGGCTACACCTTC.

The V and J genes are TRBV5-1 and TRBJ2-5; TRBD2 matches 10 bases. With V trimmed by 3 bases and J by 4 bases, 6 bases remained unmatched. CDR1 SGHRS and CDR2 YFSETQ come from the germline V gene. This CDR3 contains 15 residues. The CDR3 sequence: CASSSGSSGGETQYF. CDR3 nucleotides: TGCGCCAGCAGCTCGGGATCTAGCGGGGGAGAGACCCAGTACTTC.

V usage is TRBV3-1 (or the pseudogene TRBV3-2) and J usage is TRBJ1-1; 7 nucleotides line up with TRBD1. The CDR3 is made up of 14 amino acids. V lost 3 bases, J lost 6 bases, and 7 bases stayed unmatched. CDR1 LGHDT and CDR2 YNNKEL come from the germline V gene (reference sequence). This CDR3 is CASSQDRRRSEAFF. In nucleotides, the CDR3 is TGTGCCAGCAGCCAGGACAGGAGAAGATCTGAAGCTTTCTTT.

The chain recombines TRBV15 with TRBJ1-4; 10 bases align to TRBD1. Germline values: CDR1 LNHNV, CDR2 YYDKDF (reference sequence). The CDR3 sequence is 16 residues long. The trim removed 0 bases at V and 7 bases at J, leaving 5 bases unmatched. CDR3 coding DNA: TGTGCCACCAGCAGAGATGGGACAGGGGTGTCTGAAAAACTGTTTTTT. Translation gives CATSRDGTGVSEKLFF.

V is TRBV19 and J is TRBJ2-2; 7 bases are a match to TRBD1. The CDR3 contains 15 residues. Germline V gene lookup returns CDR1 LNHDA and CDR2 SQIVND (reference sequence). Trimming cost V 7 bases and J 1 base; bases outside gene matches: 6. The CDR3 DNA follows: TGTGCCAGTATTGGGCGGACAGGGAACACCGGGGAGCTGTTTTTT. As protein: CASIGRTGNTGELFF.

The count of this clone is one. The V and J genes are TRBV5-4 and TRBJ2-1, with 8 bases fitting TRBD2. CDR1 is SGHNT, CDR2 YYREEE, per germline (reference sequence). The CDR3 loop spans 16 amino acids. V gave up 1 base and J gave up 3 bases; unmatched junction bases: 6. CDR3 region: CASSLSAGGGYNEQFF. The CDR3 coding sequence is TGTGCCAGCAGCTTGTCCGCGGGGGGAGGCTACAATGAGCAGTTCTTC. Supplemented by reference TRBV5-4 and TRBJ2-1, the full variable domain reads ETGVTQSPTHLIKTRGQQVTLRCSSQSGHNTVSWYQQALGQGPQFIFQYYREEENGRGNFPPRFSGLQFPNYSSELNVNALELDDSALYLCASSLSAGGGYNEQFFGPGTRLTVL.

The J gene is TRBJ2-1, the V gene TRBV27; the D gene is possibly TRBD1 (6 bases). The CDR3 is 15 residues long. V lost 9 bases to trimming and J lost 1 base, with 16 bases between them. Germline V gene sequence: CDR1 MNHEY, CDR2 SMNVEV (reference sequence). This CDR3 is CASSPEGVSYNEQFF. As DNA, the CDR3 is TGTGCCAGTAGCCCAGAGGGGGTTTCCTACAATGAGCAGTTCTTC.

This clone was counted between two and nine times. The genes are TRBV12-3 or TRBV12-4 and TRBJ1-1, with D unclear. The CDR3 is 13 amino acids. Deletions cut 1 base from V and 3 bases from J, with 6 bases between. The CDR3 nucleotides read TGTGCCAGCAGTTTAGGCCGGTACACTGAAGCTTTCTTT. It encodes CASSLGRYTEAFF.

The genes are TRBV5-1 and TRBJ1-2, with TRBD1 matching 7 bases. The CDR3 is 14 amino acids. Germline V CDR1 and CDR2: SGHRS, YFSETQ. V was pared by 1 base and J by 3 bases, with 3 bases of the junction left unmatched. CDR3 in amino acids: CASSLRQGDYGYTF. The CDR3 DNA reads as TGCGCCAGCAGCTTGCGGCAGGGGGACTATGGCTACACCTTC.

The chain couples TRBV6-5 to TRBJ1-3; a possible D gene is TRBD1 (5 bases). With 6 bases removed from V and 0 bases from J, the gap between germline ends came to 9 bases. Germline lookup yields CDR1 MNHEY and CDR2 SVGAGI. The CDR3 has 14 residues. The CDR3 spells CASSGTSSGNTIYF. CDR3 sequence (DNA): TGTGCCAGCAGCGGGACTAGCTCTGGAAACACCATATATTTT.

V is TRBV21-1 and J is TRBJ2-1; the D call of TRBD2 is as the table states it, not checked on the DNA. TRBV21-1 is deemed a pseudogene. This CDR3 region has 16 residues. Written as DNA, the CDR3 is TGTGCCAGCAGACGACTAGCGGGAGAGGGACACAATGAGCAGTTCTTC. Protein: CASRRLAGEGHNEQFF.

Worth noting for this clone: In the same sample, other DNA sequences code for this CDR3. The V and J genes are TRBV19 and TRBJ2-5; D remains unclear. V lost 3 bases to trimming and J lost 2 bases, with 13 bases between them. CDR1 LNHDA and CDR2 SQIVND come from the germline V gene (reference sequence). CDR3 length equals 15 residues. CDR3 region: CASSIGWAGQETQYF. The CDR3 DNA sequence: TGTGCCAGTAGTATTGGCTGGGCAGGACAAGAGACCCAGTACTTC.

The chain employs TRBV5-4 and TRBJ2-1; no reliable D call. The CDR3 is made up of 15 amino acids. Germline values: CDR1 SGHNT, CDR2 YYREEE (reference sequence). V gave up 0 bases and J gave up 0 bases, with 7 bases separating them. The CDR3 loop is CASSLGLSSYNEQFF. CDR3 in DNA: TGTGCCAGCAGCTTGGGTTTGAGCTCCTACAATGAGCAGTTCTTC.

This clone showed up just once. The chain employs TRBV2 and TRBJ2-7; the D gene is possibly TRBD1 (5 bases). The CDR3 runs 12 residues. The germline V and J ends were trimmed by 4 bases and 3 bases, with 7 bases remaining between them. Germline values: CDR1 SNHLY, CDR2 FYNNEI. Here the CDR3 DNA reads TGTGCCAGCAGTGTAGGGGACTACGAGCAGTACTTC. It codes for CASSVGDYEQYF.

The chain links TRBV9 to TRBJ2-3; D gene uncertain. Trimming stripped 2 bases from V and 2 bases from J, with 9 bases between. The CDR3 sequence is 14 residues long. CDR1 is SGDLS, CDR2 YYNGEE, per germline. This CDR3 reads CASSVARFTDTQYF. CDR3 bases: TGTGCCAGCAGCGTGGCGAGATTCACAGATACGCAGTATTTT. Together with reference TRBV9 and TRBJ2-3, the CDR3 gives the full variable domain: DSGVTQTPKHLITATGQRVTLRCSPRSGDLSVYWYQQSLDQGLQFLIQYYNGEERAKGNILERFSAQQFPDLHSELNLSSLELGDSALYFCASSVARFTDTQYFGPGTRLTVL.

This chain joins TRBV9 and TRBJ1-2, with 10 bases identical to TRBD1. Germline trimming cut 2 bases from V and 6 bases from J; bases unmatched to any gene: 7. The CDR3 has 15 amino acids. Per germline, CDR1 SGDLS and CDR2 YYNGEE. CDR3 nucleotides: TGTGCCAGCAGCGTCCTCGACAGGGGGCGGCATGGCTACACCTTC. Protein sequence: CASSVLDRGRHGYTF. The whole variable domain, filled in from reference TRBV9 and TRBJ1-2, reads DSGVTQTPKHLITATGQRVTLRCSPRSGDLSVYWYQQSLDQGLQFLIQYYNGEERAKGNILERFSAQQFPDLHSELNLSSLELGDSALYFCASSVLDRGRHGYTFGSGTRLTVV.

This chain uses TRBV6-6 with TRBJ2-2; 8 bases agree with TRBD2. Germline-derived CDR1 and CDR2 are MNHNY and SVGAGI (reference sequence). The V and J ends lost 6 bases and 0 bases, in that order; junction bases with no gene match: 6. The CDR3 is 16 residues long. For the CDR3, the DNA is TGTGCCAGCAGGAGACGACTAGCGCCGAACACCGGGGAGCTGTTTTTT. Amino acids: CASRRRLAPNTGELFF.

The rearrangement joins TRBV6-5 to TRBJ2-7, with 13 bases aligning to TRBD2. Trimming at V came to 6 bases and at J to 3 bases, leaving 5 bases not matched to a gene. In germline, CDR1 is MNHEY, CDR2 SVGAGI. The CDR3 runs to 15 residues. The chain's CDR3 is CASRSLAGGHYEQYF. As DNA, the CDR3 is TGTGCCAGCAGATCACTAGCGGGAGGGCACTACGAGCAGTACTTC.

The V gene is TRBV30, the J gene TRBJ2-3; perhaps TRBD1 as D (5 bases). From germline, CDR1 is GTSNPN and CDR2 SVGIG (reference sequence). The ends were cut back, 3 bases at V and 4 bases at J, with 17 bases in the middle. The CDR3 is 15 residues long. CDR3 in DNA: TGTGCCTGGAGAAAAAGCAGGGTTGTCCCAGATACGCAGTATTTT. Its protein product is CAWRKSRVVPDTQYF.

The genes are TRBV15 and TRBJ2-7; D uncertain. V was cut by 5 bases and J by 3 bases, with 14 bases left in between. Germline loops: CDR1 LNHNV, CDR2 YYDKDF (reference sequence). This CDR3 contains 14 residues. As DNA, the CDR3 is TGTGCCACCAGCGTTGTGGGTAATGACTACGAGCAGTACTTC. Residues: CATSVVGNDYEQYF.

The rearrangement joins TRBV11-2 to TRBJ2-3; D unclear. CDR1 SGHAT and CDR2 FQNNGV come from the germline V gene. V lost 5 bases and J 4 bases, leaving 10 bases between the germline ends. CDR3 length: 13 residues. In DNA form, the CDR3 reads TGTGCCAGCAGCCTACGTGGGGCAGATACGCAGTATTTT. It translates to CASSLRGADTQYF.

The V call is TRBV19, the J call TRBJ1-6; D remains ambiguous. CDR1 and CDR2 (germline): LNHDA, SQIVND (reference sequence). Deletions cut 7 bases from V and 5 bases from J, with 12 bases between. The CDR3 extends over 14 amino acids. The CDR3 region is CASNRGGNNSPLHF. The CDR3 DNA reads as TGTGCCAGTAACCGGGGAGGGAATAATTCACCCCTCCACTTT.

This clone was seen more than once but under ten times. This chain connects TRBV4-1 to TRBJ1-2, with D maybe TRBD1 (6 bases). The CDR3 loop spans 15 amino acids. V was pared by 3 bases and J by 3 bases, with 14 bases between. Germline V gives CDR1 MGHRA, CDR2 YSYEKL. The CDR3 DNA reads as TGCGCCAGCAGCCAGCAAATCACAGGGTACTATGGCTACACCTTC. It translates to CASSQQITGYYGYTF.

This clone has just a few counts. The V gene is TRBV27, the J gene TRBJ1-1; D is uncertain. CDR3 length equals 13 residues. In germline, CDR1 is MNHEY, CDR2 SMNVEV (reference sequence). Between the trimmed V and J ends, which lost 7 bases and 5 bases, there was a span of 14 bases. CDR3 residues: CASKYTMSTEAFF. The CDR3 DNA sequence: TGTGCCAGCAAGTATACCATGTCTACTGAAGCTTTCTTT.

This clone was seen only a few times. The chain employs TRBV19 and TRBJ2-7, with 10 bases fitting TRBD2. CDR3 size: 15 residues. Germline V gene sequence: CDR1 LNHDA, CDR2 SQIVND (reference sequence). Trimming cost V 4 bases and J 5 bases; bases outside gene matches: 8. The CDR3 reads CASSTPGGLAHEQYF. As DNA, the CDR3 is TGTGCCAGTAGTACCCCGGGGGGACTAGCGCACGAGCAGTACTTC.

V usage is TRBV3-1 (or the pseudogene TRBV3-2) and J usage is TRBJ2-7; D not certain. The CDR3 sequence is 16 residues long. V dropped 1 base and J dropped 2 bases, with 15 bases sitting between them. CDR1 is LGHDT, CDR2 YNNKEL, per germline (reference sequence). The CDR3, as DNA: TGTGCCAGCAGCCAAGTCTTATTATCGGTGCCCTACGAGCAGTACTTC. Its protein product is CASSQVLLSVPYEQYF.

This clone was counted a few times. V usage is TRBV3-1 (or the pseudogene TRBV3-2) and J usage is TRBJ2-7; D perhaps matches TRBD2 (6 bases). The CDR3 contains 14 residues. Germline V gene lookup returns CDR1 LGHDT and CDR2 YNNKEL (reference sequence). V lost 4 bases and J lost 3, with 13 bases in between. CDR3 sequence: CASSREGGVYEQYF. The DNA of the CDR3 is TGTGCCAGCAGCCGAGAGGGCGGGGTCTACGAGCAGTACTTC.

The CDR3 DNA sequence: TGTGCCTGGAGTGTACTGCGGGGGCGGAGGGCCAATGAAGCTTTCTTT. Amino acid sequence: CAWSVLRGRRANEAFF. V usage is TRBV30 and J usage is TRBJ1-1, with a weak D call TRBD1 (6 bases). CDR3 size: 16 residues. Germline V gene sequence: CDR1 GTSNPN, CDR2 SVGIG (reference sequence). V lost 0 bases and J 7 bases, leaving 21 bases between the germline ends.

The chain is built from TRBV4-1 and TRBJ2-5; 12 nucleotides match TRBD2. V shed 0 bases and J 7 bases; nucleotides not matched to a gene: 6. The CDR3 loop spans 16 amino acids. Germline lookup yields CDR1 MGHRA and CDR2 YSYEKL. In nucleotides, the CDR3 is TGCGCCAGCAGCCAAGATGCGGCTAGCGGGAGGGGGACCCAGTACTTC. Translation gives CASSQDAASGRGTQYF.